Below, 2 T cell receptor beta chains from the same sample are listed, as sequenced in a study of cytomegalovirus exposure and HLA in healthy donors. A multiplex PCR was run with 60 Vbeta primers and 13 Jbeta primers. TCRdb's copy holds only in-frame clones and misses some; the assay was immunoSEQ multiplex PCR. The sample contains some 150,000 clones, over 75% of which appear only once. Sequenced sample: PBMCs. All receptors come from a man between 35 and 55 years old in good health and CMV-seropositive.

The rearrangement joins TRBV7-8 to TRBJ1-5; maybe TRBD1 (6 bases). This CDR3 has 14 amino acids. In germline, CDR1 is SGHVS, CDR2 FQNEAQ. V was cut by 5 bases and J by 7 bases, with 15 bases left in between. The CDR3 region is CASSEQGSWQPQHF. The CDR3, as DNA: TGTGCCAGCAGCGAACAGGGTTCATGGCAGCCCCAGCATTTT.

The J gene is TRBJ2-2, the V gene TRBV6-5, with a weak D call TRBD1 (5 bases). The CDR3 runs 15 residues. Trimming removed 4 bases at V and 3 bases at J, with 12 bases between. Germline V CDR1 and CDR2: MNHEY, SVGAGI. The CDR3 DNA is TGTGCCAGCAGTTCCCTCGACAGAGACACCGGGGAGCTGTTTTTT. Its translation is CASSSLDRDTGELFF.